This T cell receptor (beta chain) emerged from a study of beta chain features in type 1 diabetes. The investigators reverse transcribed all of the isolated RNA, so they sequenced expressed TCRB transcripts. The method was immunoSEQ multiplex PCR; TCRdb's version includes in-frame clones alone and lacks a portion of them. The repertoire includes 200,000 to 250,000 clones, roughly two thirds of them detected once, and 0.053% sits in the top ten. Trimming removed 3 bases from V and 9 bases from J, with 18 bases in between. Germline values: CDR1 MNHEY, CDR2 SMNVEV (reference sequence). There are 16 residues in the CDR3.

Sequenced input: naive CD4+ T cells from blood. The J gene is TRBJ1-6, the V gene TRBV27; TRBD1 might be the D (5 bases). The sequence was obtained from a young man in good health. The chain's CDR3 is CASSFAQRGGSSPLHF. The CDR3 DNA sequence: TGTGCCAGCAGTTTTGCCCAGAGGGGTGGGAGTTCACCCCTCCACTTT.